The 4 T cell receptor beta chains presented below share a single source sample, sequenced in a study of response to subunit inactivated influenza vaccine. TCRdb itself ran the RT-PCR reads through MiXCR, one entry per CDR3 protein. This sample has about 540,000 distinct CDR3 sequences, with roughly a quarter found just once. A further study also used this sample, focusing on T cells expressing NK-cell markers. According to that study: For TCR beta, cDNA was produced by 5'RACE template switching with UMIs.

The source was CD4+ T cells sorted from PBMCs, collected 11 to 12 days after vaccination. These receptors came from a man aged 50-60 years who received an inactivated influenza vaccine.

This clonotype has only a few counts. DNA of the CDR3: TGCGCCAGCAGCTTGGTCGGTACAACATCGGGCAATGAGCAGTTCTTC. Encoded protein: CASSLVGTTSGNEQFF. The genes are TRBV5-1 and TRBJ2-1; D uncertain. The CDR3 sequence is 16 residues long. Germline V gene sequence: CDR1 SGHRS, CDR2 YFSETQ. V was clipped by 0 bases and J by 6 bases, with 16 bases between them.

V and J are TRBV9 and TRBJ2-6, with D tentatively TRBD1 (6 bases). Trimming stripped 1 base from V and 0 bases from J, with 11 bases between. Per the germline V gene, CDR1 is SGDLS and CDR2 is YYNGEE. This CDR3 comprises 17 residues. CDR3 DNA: TGTGCCAGCAGCGTATCAGGACAGTCCTCTGGGGCCAACGTCCTGACTTTC. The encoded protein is CASSVSGQSSGANVLTF.

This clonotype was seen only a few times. The CDR3 is CASRTELGEQFF. CDR3 sequence (DNA): TGTGCCAGCAGAACAGAACTTGGTGAGCAGTTCTTC. This chain uses TRBV7-9 with TRBJ2-1; D is unresolved. Per the germline V gene, CDR1 is SEHNR and CDR2 is FQNEAQ (reference sequence). The CDR3 sequence is 12 residues long. V lost 6 bases and J lost 9, with 12 bases in between.

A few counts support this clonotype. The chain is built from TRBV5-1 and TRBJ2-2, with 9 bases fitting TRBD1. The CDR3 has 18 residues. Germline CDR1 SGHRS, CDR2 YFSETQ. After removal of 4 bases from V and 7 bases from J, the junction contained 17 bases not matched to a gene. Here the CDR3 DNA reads TGCGCCAGCAGCGAAAATCCTCCGGGACAGGGAATGGGCGGGGAGCTGTTTTTT. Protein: CASSENPPGQGMGGELFF.